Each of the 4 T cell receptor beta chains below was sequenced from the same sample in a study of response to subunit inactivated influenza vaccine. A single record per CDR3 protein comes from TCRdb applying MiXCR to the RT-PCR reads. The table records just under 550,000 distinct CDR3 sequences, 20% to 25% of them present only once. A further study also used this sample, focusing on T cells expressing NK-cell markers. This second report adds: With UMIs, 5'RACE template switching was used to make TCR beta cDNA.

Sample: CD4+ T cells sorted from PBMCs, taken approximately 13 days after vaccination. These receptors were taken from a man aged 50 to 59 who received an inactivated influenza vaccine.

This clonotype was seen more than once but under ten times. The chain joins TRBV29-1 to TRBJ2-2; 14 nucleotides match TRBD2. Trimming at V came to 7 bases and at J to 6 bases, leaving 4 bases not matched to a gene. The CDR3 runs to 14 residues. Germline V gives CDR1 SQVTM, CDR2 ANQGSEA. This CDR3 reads CSARLAGGAGELFF. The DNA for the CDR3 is TGCAGCGCACGACTAGCGGGGGGGGCCGGGGAGCTGTTTTTT.

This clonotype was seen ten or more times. The CDR3 DNA follows: TGTGCCAGCAGTTGGCAAGGATATGAGCAGTTCTTC. It translates to CASSWQGYEQFF. The V gene is TRBV12-3 or TRBV12-4, the J gene TRBJ2-1; D uncertain. V lost 4 bases, J lost 8 bases, and 9 bases lay in between. The CDR3 loop spans 12 amino acids.

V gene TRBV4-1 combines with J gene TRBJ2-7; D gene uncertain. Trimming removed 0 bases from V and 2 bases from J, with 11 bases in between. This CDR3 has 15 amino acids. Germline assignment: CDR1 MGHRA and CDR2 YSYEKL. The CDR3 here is CASSQERAETYEQYF. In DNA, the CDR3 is TGCGCCAGCAGCCAAGAGCGTGCGGAAACCTACGAGCAGTACTTC.

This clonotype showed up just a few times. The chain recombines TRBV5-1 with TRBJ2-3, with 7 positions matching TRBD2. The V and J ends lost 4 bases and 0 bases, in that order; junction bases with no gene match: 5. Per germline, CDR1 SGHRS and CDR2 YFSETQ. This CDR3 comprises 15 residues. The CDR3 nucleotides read TGCGCCAGCAGCACCGCCGGGGGGAGCACAGATACGCAGTATTTT. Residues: CASSTAGGSTDTQYF.